The 18 T cell receptor beta chains in this list originate from one sample, sequenced in a study of CD8+CD57+ T cells in acquired aplastic anemia. All sequencing subjects had displayed CD8+CD57+ cell expansion on flow cytometry. TCR beta VDJ and CDR3 were profiled, and genomic DNA was the template. TCRdb re-derived calls from the reads in MiXCR, one entry per CDR3 protein. Among fewer than 250,000 distinct CDR3 sequences listed, approximately 51% were seen once. The source material was sorted CD4+, CD8+, or CD8+CD57+ T cells (not recorded which) from PBMCs. The receptors were gathered from a human donor with aplastic anemia.

This clonotype was seen at least ten times. This rearrangement joins TRBV7-3 to TRBJ1-1; a weak D match, TRBD1 (6 bases). The CDR3 runs to 13 residues. Between the trimmed V and J ends, which lost 6 bases and 3 bases, there was a span of 11 bases. Per the germline V gene, CDR1 is SGHTA and CDR2 is FQGTGA. The CDR3: CASRSTGYTEAFF. The CDR3 nucleotides are TGTGCCAGCAGATCAACAGGGTACACTGAAGCTTTCTTT. Supplemented by reference TRBV7-3 and TRBJ1-1, the full variable domain reads GAGVSQTPSNKVTEKGKYVELRCDPISGHTALYWYRQSLGQGPEFLIYFQGTGAADDSGLPNDRFFAVRPEGSVSTLKIQRTERGDSAVYLCASRSTGYTEAFFGQGTRLTVV.

This clonotype was recorded at least ten times. The chain uses TRBV5-1 and TRBJ1-1; D might be TRBD1 (5 bases). The CDR3 consists of 14 residues. Deletions cut 2 bases from V and 3 bases from J, with 11 bases between. Germline CDR1 SGHRS, CDR2 YFSETQ. For the CDR3, the DNA is TGCGCCAGCAGCTTTAGGGGTTTGGACACTGAAGCTTTCTTT. Translating gives CASSFRGLDTEAFF.

This clonotype was counted many times. The rearrangement links TRBV5-1 to TRBJ2-5, with 7 bases fitting TRBD1. The CDR3 has 14 amino acids. Germline trimming cut 4 bases from V and 2 bases from J; bases unmatched to any gene: 5. CDR1 is SGHRS and CDR2 is YFSETQ in the germline V gene. CDR3 bases: TGCGCCAGCAGCAAAGCGACAGGGCAAGAGACCCAGTACTTC. It codes for CASSKATGQETQYF.

This clonotype was counted at least ten times. This rearrangement joins TRBV19 to TRBJ2-1, with no clear D. Germline CDR1 is LNHDA and CDR2 is SQIVND (reference sequence). Trimming removed 1 base at V and 2 bases at J, with 9 bases between. This CDR3 has 15 amino acids. This CDR3 is CASSIVGPTYNEQFF. DNA of the CDR3: TGTGCCAGTAGTATAGTCGGGCCCACCTACAATGAGCAGTTCTTC.

This clonotype showed up just a few times. V is TRBV3-1 and J is TRBJ2-7; weak D call: TRBD2 (7 bases). Germline CDR1 LGHDT, CDR2 YNNKEL (reference sequence). This CDR3 region has 16 residues. Trimming stripped 3 bases from V and 6 bases from J, with 21 bases between. The CDR3: CASSQQKGGGLGEQYF. The CDR3 nucleotides read TGTGCCAGCAGCCAGCAAAAGGGGGGGGGCCTCGGCGAGCAGTACTTC.

The table lists this clonotype with a few counts. The chain uses TRBV20-1 and TRBJ2-7; tentatively, D is TRBD1 (6 bases). Germline values: CDR1 DFQATT, CDR2 SNEGSKA (reference sequence). The length of the CDR3 is 15 residues. Deletions cut 1 base from V and 2 bases from J, with 15 bases between. The CDR3 nucleotides read TGCAGTGCTAGAGGTCCGGCGGACAGAGCCTACGAGCAGTACTTC. Residues: CSARGPADRAYEQYF.

The chain joins TRBV2 to TRBJ2-1; 7 positions agree with TRBD1. This CDR3 comprises 11 residues. Germline lookup yields CDR1 SNHLY and CDR2 FYNNEI. V was clipped by 7 bases and J by 12 bases; unmatched bases: 6. The CDR3 protein is CASNGDRLQFF. The CDR3 DNA follows: TGTGCCAGCAATGGGGACAGACTGCAGTTCTTC.

This clonotype showed up many times. V and J are TRBV10-3 and TRBJ1-2; D not resolved. Germline CDR1 is ENHRY and CDR2 is SYGVKD. This CDR3 contains 13 residues. Trimming stripped 3 bases from V and 5 bases from J, with 10 bases between. This CDR3 reads CAISDSNRYGYTF. As DNA, the CDR3 is TGTGCCATCAGTGACTCAAATCGGTATGGCTACACCTTC.

At least ten counts were recorded for this clonotype. The CDR3 DNA is TGTGCCAGCACCGCGACAGGGGGCGAAGAGACCCAGTACTTC. It translates to CASTATGGEETQYF. This chain joins TRBV12-3 or TRBV12-4 and TRBJ2-5; 10 bases fit TRBD1. Trimming removed 7 bases from V and 3 bases from J; junction bases left unmatched: 5. The length of the CDR3 is 14 residues.

Comment on this clonotype: One end of the junction fails to match germline, which may point to a read error. The V gene is TRBV7-2, the J gene TRBJ2-2; weak D call: TRBD1 (5 bases). Germline lookup yields CDR1 SGHTA and CDR2 FQGNSA. The CDR3 runs 15 residues. As DNA, the CDR3 is TGTGCCAGCAGCTTAGCGGGGCTGAACGCCGGGGAGCTGTTTTTT. Amino acid sequence: CASSLAGLNAGELFF.

This clonotype occurred many times. The chain employs TRBV20-1 and TRBJ2-1, with 7 bases matching TRBD2. Germline V gives CDR1 DFQATT, CDR2 SNEGSKA (reference sequence). Losses at the gene ends were 0 bases for V and 2 bases for J; bases not matched to a gene: 4. The CDR3 consists of 15 residues. The CDR3 bases are TGCAGTGCTAGAGAACCCCGGGGGGCCTACAATGAGCAGTTCTTC. This translates into CSAREPRGAYNEQFF.

The chain is built from TRBV20-1 and TRBJ1-5; D remains unclear. The CDR3 loop spans 11 amino acids. Trimming shortened V by 6 bases and J by 11 bases, and 14 bases separated the two germline ends. CDR1 DFQATT and CDR2 SNEGSKA come from the germline V gene (reference sequence). The DNA for the CDR3 is TGCAGTGCCGTACACACGTTGGCCCAGCATTTT. Protein product: CSAVHTLAQHF.

This clonotype was found many times. V and J are TRBV5-6 and TRBJ1-1; no firm D call. The CDR3 loop spans 13 amino acids. V was pared by 4 bases and J by 4 bases, with 11 bases between. The germline V gene has CDR1 SGHDT and CDR2 YYEEEE. The CDR3 bases are TGTGCCAGCAGCCCACAGCGGCGCACTGAAGCTTTCTTT. It is translated as CASSPQRRTEAFF.

The V and J genes are TRBV5-1 and TRBJ2-5; tentative D call: TRBD1 (6 bases). Germline V gene data show CDR1 as SGHRS and CDR2 as YFSETQ. The CDR3 extends over 16 amino acids. The V gene lost 4 bases and the J gene lost 1 base, with 17 bases spanning the gap. CDR3 in DNA: TGCGCCAGCAGCCCGCGAACCGGACAGATCCAAGAGACCCAGTACTTC. Protein product: CASSPRTGQIQETQYF.

This chain links TRBV7-9 with TRBJ2-6; 7 bases line up with TRBD1. CDR3 length equals 14 residues. V lost 7 bases, J lost 4 bases, and 4 bases stayed unmatched. Looked up from germline, CDR1 is SEHNR and CDR2 is FQNEAQ (reference sequence). Written as DNA, the CDR3 is TGTGCCAGCATCATAGGGGGCGGGGCCAACGTCCTGACTTTC. This translates into CASIIGGGANVLTF.

This clonotype was counted at least ten times. The CDR3 DNA reads as TGTGCCAGCAGCTTTGTGGCAGGGTCCTACAATGAGCAGTTCTTC. This encodes CASSFVAGSYNEQFF. The chain joins TRBV7-9 to TRBJ2-1; possible D gene TRBD1, 5 bases. Germline values: CDR1 SEHNR, CDR2 FQNEAQ (reference sequence). The CDR3 is 15 amino acids. V was trimmed by 3 bases and J by 1 base, leaving 10 bases between them.

Turning to this clonotype: The conserved phenylalanine or tryptophan is not found at the CDR3 terminus, so this likely reflects a read error. The DNA is omitted, as the CDR3 cannot be located on it reliably, and the CDR3 follows TCRdb's listing. The chain has TRBV2 and TRBJ1-1. The CDR3 comprises 11 residues, both ends counted. Germline V gives CDR1 SNHLY, CDR2 FYNNEI. The CDR3 spells CASSEGWRGFS.

The chain uses TRBV15 and TRBJ2-6; D might be TRBD1 or TRBD2, each matching 5 bases. Per germline, CDR1 LNHNV and CDR2 YYDKDF (reference sequence). V dropped 8 bases and J dropped 0 bases, with 11 bases sitting between them. The CDR3 runs to 15 residues. This CDR3 reads CATRGTTSGANVLTF. The CDR3 DNA follows: TGTGCCACCCGAGGGACGACCTCTGGGGCCAACGTCCTGACTTTC.